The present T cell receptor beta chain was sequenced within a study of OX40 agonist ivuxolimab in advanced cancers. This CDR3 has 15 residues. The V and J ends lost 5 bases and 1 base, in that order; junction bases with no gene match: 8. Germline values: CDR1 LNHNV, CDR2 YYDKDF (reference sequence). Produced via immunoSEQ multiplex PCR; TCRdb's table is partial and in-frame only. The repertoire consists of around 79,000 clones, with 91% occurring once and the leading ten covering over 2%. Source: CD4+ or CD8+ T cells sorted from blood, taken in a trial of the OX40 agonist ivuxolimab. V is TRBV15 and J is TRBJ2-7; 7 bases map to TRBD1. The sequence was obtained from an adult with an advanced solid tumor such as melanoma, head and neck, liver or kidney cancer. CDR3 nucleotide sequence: TGTGCCACCAGCCCTGGGACAGCGTTTTCCTACGAGCAGTACTTC. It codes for CATSPGTAFSYEQYF.